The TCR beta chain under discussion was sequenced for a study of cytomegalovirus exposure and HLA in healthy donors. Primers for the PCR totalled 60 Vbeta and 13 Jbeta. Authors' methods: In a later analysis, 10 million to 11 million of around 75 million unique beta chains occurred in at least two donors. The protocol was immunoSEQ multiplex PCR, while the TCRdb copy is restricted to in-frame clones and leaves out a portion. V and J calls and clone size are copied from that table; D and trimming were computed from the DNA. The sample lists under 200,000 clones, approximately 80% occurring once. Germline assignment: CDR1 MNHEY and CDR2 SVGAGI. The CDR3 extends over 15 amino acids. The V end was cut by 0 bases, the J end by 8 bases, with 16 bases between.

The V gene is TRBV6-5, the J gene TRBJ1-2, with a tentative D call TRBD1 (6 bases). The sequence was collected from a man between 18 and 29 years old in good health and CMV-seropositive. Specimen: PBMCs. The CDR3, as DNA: TGTGCCAGCAGTTACTCCCCACAGGGCACGGTCGGCTACACCTTC. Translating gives CASSYSPQGTVGYTF.